This T cell receptor beta chain came from a study of blood T cell repertoires in COVID-19. Looked up from germline, CDR1 is MNHNY and CDR2 is SVGAGI (reference sequence). Trimming cost V 4 bases and J 2 bases, with 6 bases left between them. The CDR3 covers 14 residues. Sequencing used immunoSEQ multiplex PCR; TCRdb keeps in-frame clones, though not all of them. In the table there are 65,000 to 95,000 clones, roughly 80% of which are singletons. This clone showed up just once. The chain joins TRBV6-6 to TRBJ2-6, with no clear D. Sequenced material: peripheral blood. The clonotype comes from a man aged 60 to 75 with COVID-19, enrolled during active disease. In nucleotides, the CDR3 is TGTGCCAGCAGTTCCACAGCTGGGGCCAACGTCCTGACTTTC. Its translation is CASSSTAGANVLTF.